This T cell receptor (beta chain) was identified in a study of blood T cell repertoires in COVID-19. This clone was seen just once. Profiling relied on immunoSEQ multiplex PCR, and the TCRdb table lists in-frame clones only, not all of them. Here the sample spans almost 400,000 clones, more than 70% being singletons. V shed 3 bases, J shed 2 bases, and the junction held 7 bases outside the gene matches. The CDR3 contains 15 residues. CDR1 is SGHRS and CDR2 is YFSETQ in the germline V gene. While infection was still active, Seattle patients were enrolled and then followed longitudinally. V and J are TRBV5-1 and TRBJ2-7, with 8 nucleotides matching TRBD1. This receptor was identified in an older woman with COVID-19, enrolled during active disease. Sequencing used peripheral blood. The CDR3 DNA reads as TGCGCCAGCAGCTCGGATCCGGGACAGGCCTACGAGCAGTACTTC. Its translation: CASSSDPGQAYEQYF.